The subject of this entry is one TCR beta chain. Its specificity is unknown. Use of 60 Vbeta and 13 Jbeta primers characterized the PCR. Clones were read by immunoSEQ multiplex PCR, and TCRdb kept only the in-frame ones, dropping some. Of about 130,000 clones in the sample, more than 15% are singletons; the top ten hold roughly 3%. The data were obtained in a study of cytomegalovirus exposure and HLA in healthy donors. General study points: In a later analysis, TCR beta V- and J-gene trimming was associated with a missense DCLRE1C variant.

This TCR was recovered from a female donor in good health and CMV-seropositive. Sequenced sample: PBMCs.

In nucleotides, the CDR3 is TGTGCCAGCAGGCCTGGGACAGGCAAAGCTTTCTTT. Protein product: CASRPGTGKAFF. The rearrangement uses TRBV28 and TRBJ1-1, with TRBD1 matching 8 bases. V shed 6 bases, J shed 9 bases, and the junction held 6 bases outside the gene matches. Looked up from germline, CDR1 is MDHEN and CDR2 is SYDVKM. This CDR3 is built from 12 residues.